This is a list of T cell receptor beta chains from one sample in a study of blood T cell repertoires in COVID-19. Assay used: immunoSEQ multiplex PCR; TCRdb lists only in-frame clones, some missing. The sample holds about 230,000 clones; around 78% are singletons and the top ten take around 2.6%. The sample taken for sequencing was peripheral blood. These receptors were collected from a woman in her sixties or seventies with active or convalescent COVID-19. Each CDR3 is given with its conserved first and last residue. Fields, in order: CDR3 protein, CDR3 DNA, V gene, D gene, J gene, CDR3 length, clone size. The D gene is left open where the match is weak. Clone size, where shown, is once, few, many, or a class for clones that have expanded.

CASSARLAGWGETQYF TGTGCCAGTAGTGCCCGACTAGCGGGGTGGGGAGAGACCCAGTACTTC TRBV19 TRBD2 TRBJ2-5 16 once
CASYGTGVGYTF TGTGCCAGCTATGGGACAGGGGTTGGCTACACCTTC TRBV2 TRBD1 TRBJ1-2 12 .
CSVVTGGGAPGELFF TGCAGCGTGGTCACGGGCGGGGGGGCCCCCGGGGAGCTGTTTTTT TRBV29-1 TRBD2 TRBJ2-2 15 few
CASRSPSRAVKETQYF TGTGCCAGCAGGAGCCCTAGCCGGGCGGTTAAAGAGACCCAGTACTTC TRBV28 . TRBJ2-5 16 .
CASSLALGSEKDTQYF TGTGCCAGCAGCTTAGCATTAGGGAGCGAAAAAGATACGCAGTATTTT TRBV7-9 . TRBJ2-3 16 .
CASRLGANVLTF TGTGCCAGCAGACTCGGGGCCAACGTCCTGACTTTC TRBV12-3/TRBV12-4 . TRBJ2-6 12 few
CASSSSGTGGYEQYF TGTGCCAGCAGCTCCAGTGGGACAGGGGGCTACGAGCAGTACTTC TRBV11-2 TRBD1 TRBJ2-7 15 .
CASSPNYRVNTEAFF TGTGCCAGCAGTCCGAACTACAGGGTGAACACTGAAGCTTTCTTT TRBV27 . TRBJ1-1 15 few
CASSLHGGHTEAFF TGTGCCAGCAGCCTTCATGGAGGGCACACTGAAGCTTTCTTT TRBV3-1/TRBV3-2 . TRBJ1-1 14 .
CAWRGRGRDYGYTF TGTGCCTGGAGAGGTAGGGGGCGGGATTATGGCTACACCTTC TRBV30 TRBD1 TRBJ1-2 14 .